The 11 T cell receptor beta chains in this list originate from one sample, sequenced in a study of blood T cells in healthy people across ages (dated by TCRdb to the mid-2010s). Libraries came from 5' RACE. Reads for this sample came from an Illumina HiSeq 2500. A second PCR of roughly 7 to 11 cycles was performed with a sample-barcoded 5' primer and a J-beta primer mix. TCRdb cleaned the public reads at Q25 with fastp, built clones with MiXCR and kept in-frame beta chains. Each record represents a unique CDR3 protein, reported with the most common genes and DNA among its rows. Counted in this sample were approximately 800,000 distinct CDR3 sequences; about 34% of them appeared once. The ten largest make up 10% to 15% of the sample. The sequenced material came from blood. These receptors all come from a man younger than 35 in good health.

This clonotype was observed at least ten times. The CDR3 coding sequence is TGCGCCAGCAGCCACCACACGGGGTTCAATGAGCAGTTCTTC. Protein sequence: CASSHHTGFNEQFF. V usage is TRBV4-3 and J usage is TRBJ2-1, with D possibly TRBD2 on 5 matching bases. CDR3 length: 14 residues. CDR1 and CDR2 (germline): LGHNA, YSLEER. V lost 3 bases, J lost 6 bases, and 12 bases lay in between.

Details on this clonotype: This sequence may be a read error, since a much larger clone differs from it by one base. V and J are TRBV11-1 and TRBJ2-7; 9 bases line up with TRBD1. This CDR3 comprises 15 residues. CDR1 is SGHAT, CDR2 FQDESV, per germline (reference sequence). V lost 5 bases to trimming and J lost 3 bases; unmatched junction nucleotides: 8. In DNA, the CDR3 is TGTGCCAGCAGCACACGACAGGGGGAAATCTACGAGCAGTACTTC. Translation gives CASSTRQGEIYEQYF.

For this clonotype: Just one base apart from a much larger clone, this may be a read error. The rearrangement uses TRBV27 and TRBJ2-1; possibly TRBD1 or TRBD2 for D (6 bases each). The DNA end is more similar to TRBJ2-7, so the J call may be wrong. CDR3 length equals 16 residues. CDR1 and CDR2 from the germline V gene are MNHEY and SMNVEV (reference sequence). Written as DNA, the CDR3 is TGTGCCAGCAGTCCCGCCCGGGGGCTCACCTACAATGAGCAGTACTTC. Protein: CASSPARGLTYNEQYF.

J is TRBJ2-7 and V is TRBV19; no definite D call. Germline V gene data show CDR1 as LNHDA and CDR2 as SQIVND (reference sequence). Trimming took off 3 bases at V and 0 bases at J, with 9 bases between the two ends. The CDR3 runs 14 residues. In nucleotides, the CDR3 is TGTGCCAGTAGTATGACGGTTAGCTCCTACGAGCAGTACTTC. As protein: CASSMTVSSYEQYF.

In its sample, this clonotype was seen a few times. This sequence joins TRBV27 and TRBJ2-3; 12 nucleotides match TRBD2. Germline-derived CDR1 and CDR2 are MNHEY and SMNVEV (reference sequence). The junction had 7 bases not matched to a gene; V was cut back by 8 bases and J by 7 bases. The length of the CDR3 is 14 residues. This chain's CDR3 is CASRRLAGDHTQYF. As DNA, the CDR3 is TGTGCCAGCCGCCGACTAGCGGGGGATCATACGCAGTATTTT.

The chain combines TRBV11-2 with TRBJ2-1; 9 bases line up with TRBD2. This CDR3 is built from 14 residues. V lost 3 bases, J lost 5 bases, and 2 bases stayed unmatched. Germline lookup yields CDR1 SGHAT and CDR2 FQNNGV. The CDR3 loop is CASSFQRGDNEQFF. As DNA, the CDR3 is TGTGCCAGCAGCTTCCAGCGGGGGGACAATGAGCAGTTCTTC.

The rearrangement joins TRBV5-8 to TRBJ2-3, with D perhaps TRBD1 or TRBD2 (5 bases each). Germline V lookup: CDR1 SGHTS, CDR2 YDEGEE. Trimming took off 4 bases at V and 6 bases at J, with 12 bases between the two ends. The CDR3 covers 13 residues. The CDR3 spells CASSPGPPDTQYF. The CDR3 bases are TGTGCCAGCAGCCCGGGACCCCCCGATACGCAGTATTTT.

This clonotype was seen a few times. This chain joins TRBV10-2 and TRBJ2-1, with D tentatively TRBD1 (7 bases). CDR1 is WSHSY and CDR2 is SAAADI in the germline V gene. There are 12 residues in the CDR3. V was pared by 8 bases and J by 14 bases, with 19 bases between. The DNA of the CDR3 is TGCGCCAGCCGGATGTCAGGGGGGTCCGAGTTCTTC. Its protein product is CASRMSGGSEFF.

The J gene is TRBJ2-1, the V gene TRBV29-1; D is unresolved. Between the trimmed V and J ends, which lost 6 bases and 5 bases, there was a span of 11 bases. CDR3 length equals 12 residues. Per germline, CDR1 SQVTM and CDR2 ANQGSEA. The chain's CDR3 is CSVWQQDNEQFF. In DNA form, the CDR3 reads TGCAGCGTCTGGCAACAAGACAATGAGCAGTTCTTC.

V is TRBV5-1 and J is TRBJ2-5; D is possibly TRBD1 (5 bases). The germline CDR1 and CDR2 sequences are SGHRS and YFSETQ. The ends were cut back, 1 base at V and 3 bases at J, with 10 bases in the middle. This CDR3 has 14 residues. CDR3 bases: TGCGCCAGCAGCTTGAGGGAAGGGGAAGAGACCCAGTACTTC. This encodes CASSLREGEETQYF.

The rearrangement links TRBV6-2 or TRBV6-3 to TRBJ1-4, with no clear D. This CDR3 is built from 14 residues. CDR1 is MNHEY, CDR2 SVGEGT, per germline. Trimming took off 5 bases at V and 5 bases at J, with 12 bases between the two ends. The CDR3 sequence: CASSAPERNEKLFF. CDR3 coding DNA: TGTGCCAGCAGTGCACCGGAGAGGAATGAAAAACTGTTTTTT.